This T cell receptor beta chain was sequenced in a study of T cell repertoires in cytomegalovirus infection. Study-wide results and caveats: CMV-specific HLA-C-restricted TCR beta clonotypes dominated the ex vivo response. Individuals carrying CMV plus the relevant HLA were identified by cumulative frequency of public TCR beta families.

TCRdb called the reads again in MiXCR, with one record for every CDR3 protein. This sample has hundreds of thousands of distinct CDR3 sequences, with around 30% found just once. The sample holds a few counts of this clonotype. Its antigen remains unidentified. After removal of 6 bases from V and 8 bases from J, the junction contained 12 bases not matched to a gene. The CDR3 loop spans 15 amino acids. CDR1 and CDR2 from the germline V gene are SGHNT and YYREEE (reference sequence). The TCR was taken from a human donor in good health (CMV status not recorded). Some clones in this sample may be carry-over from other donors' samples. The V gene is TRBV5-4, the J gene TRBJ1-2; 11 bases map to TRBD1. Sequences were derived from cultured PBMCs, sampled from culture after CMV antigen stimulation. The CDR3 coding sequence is TGTGCCAGCACCACCCCCGGACAGGGGGCGCGGGGCTACACCTTC. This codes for CASTTPGQGARGYTF.